This is a list of T cell receptor beta chains from one sample in a study of cytomegalovirus exposure and HLA in healthy donors. TCRdb's copy holds only in-frame clones and misses some; the assay was immunoSEQ multiplex PCR. The table gives fewer than 60,000 clones; the top ten clones make up 6% to 7% of it. Sequenced input: PBMCs. The source is a middle-aged woman in good health and CMV-seronegative. The CDR3 runs from the conserved cysteine through the conserved F or W. The order of the fields is D gene, V gene, J gene, CDR3 DNA, CDR3 protein. D genes are given only for firm matches.

TRBD1	TRBV28	TRBJ1-6	TGTGCCAGCAGAGGGACAGCACGTTTCAGCTCCTATAATTCACCCCTCCACTTT	CASRGTARFSSYNSPLHF
TRBD1	TRBV5-6	TRBJ2-7	TGTGCCAGCAGCTTACCACCGGGACAGGCTTCTCAGCAGTACTTC	CASSLPPGQASQQYF
.	TRBV19	TRBJ1-4	TGTGCCAGTAGTACACAGGGTGTTGGTAATGAAAAACTGTTTTTT	CASSTQGVGNEKLFF
TRBD2	TRBV7-2	TRBJ2-2	TGTGCCAGCAGTTTCCAGCGGGATAGTTTTGGGGAGCTGTTTTTT	CASSFQRDSFGELFF
.	TRBV7-2	TRBJ1-5	TGTGCCAGCAGCGCCCCAGGGAGCAATCAGCCCCAGCATTTT	CASSAPGSNQPQHF
.	TRBV29-1	TRBJ1-1	TGCAGCGTGGGAGGGGTGAACACTGAAGCTTTCTTT	CSVGGVNTEAFF
TRBD1	TRBV6-5	TRBJ2-7	TGTGCCAGCAGTTACGGGGACAGGGGGAGGTACGAGCAGTACTTC	CASSYGDRGRYEQYF
.	TRBV7-9	TRBJ1-1	TGTGCCAGCAGCTTACAGGGCGCGAAGGGGGCTTTCTTT	CASSLQGAKGAFF
.	TRBV4-3	TRBJ2-3	TGCGCCAGCAGCCAAGCAGCGAGCAACACAGATACGCAGTATTTT	CASSQAASNTDTQYF
TRBD1	TRBV7-9	TRBJ1-1	TGTGCACTCCCCTACGGCCCAGGGGGTCTCTCTGGGGCTTTCTTT	CALPYGPGGLSGAFF
.	TRBV18	TRBJ2-6	TGTGCCAGCCGGAGCTCTGGGGCCAACGTCCTGACTTTC	CASRSSGANVLTF
TRBD2	TRBV4-2	TRBJ2-1	TGTGCCAGCAGCCAAGCTACGGGGCTAGCGGGAGGGCCCTCCTACAATGAGCAGTTCTTC	CASSQATGLAGGPSYNEQFF
.	TRBV12-5	TRBJ1-1	TGTGCTAGTGGTTTACAGGGGAACACTGAAGCTTTCTTT	CASGLQGNTEAFF
TRBD1	TRBV18	TRBJ2-1	TGTGCCAGCTCACCACCGCTCGGGACAGCAGACAATGAGCAGTTCTTC	CASSPPLGTADNEQFF
TRBD1	TRBV19	TRBJ1-5	TGTGCCAGTAGTACGGGACAGGGGTTTCGCCCCCATCAGCCCCAGCATTTT	CASSTGQGFRPHQPQHF
.	TRBV7-9	TRBJ2-7	TGTGCCAGCAGCTTCGGGTCTTTTAAAGGGCAGTACTTC	CASSFGSFKGQYF
.	TRBV27	TRBJ1-1	TGTGCCAGCAGTTTAAACACCTACACTGAAGCTTTCTTT	CASSLNTYTEAFF
.	TRBV20-1	TRBJ2-7	TGCAGTGCTAGCGGTGATTACGAGCAGTACTTC	CSASGDYEQYF
.	TRBV19	TRBJ1-1	TGTGCCAGTAGTTGGGCCTTGAACACTGAAGCTTTCTTT	CASSWALNTEAFF
TRBD1	TRBV11-2	TRBJ2-7	TGTGCCAGCAGCCGGGTGGGACAGGGGCAAATCAGCTCCTACGAGCAGTACTTC	CASSRVGQGQISSYEQYF
TRBD1	TRBV27	TRBJ2-7	TGTGCCAGCAGTATAACCGGGACAGGGGTCTACGAGCAGTACTTC	CASSITGTGVYEQYF
.	TRBV10-3	TRBJ2-5	TGTGCCACTTCCTTCGCAGGGGAGGGAGAGACCCAGTACTTC	CATSFAGEGETQYF
TRBD1	TRBV18	TRBJ1-1	TGTGCCAGCTCACCCCGGGACAGGGAAACTGAAGCTTTCTTT	CASSPRDRETEAFF
TRBD2	TRBV6-6	TRBJ2-3	TGTGCCAGCGAGCCCGCGGGGGGCACAGATACGCAGTATTTT	CASEPAGGTDTQYF
.	TRBV27	TRBJ2-1	TGTGCCAGCGTTCGGGGATCCATCCACAGGGATGAGCAGTTCTTC	CASVRGSIHRDEQFF
TRBD2	TRBV10-3	TRBJ2-7	TGTGCCATCAACCAAGCGGGAGACGGGAGCGAGCAGTACTTC	CAINQAGDGSEQYF
TRBD2	TRBV5-1	TRBJ2-1	TGCGCCAGCAGAGAAGGGAGGGATGAGCAGTTCTTC	CASREGRDEQFF
.	TRBV19	TRBJ2-7	TGTGCCAGTAGTATGATTATATCGGGGAACGAGCAGTACTTC	CASSMIISGNEQYF
.	TRBV28	TRBJ1-1	TGTGCCAGCAGTTTGGGAGGGAGGGGAAACACTGAAGCTTTCTTT	CASSLGGRGNTEAFF
TRBD1	TRBV5-1	TRBJ1-1	TGCGCCAGCAGCAAGGGGACAGGGGGGGACACTGAAGCTTTCTTT	CASSKGTGGDTEAFF
.	TRBV7-2	TRBJ1-5	TGTGCCAGCAGCCGGCAAGAGGAGCCCCAGCATTTT	CASSRQEEPQHF
.	TRBV9	TRBJ2-3	TGTGCCAGCAGCGTAGGGACTGTCGCGGGAGATACGCAGTATTTT	CASSVGTVAGDTQYF
TRBD1	TRBV7-2	TRBJ2-5	TGTGCCAGCAGCTCCCCGTTGGGACAGCAAGAGACCCAGTACTTC	CASSSPLGQQETQYF
.	TRBV11-2	TRBJ1-1	TGTGCCAGCAGCTTATGGACAGCCATGAACACTGAAGCTTTCTTT	CASSLWTAMNTEAFF
TRBD1	TRBV18	TRBJ2-1	TGTGCCAGCTCACCATTTGAGGGGACAGGGATCTACAATGAGCAGTTCTTC	CASSPFEGTGIYNEQFF
TRBD1	TRBV5-1	TRBJ2-5	TGCGCCAGCAGCTCCGGGACAGGGGGTGAAGAGACCCAGTACTTC	CASSSGTGGEETQYF
.	TRBV30	TRBJ1-5	TGTGCCTGGAGTGTACAGGTTAATCAGCCCCAGCATTTT	CAWSVQVNQPQHF
.	TRBV18	TRBJ2-2	TGTGCCAGCTCACCTAATTTTGTAAACACCGGGGAGCTGTTTTTT	CASSPNFVNTGELFF
.	TRBV4-3	TRBJ1-2	TGCGCCAGCAGCCAAGAGGTTACCCCAAGAGGCGGCTACACCTTC	CASSQEVTPRGGYTF
TRBD1	TRBV19	TRBJ1-2	TGTGCCAGTATGGACAGGGGGTCCTATGGCTACACCTTC	CASMDRGSYGYTF
TRBD1	TRBV6-5	TRBJ1-1	TGTGCCAGCAGCCGAACAGGGGGCAACACTGAAGCTTTCTTT	CASSRTGGNTEAFF
.	TRBV7-9	TRBJ1-5	TGTGCCAGCAGCTTAGGCGGTGGGGCAGTAGGTCAGCCCCAGCATTTT	CASSLGGGAVGQPQHF
TRBD1	TRBV11-2	TRBJ1-4	TGTGCCAGCAGCTCGACAGGGGGCTATGAAAAACTGTTTTTT	CASSSTGGYEKLFF